Included here is one T cell receptor beta chain sequence, with context. Using immunoSEQ multiplex PCR, the repertoire was profiled, and TCRdb retains in-frame clones only, with some absent. This table has 200,000 or so clones, around nine tenths appearing once. These data are taken from a study of blood T cell repertoires in COVID-19. Clinical histories supplied by participants themselves formed the basis of cohort assignment. The sample consisted of PBMCs or T cells enriched from blood (not recorded which). The receptor comes from a woman aged 25 to 39 who had been exposed to COVID-19.

The CDR3 region is CASSLTDTQYF. CDR3 sequence (DNA): TGCGCCAGCAGCCTCACAGATACGCAGTATTTT. The chain carries TRBV5-1 and TRBJ2-3, with unresolved D. Trimming took 4 bases from V and 2 from J, leaving 2 bases between them. This CDR3 contains 11 residues. Germline CDR1 SGHRS, CDR2 YFSETQ. Together with reference TRBV5-1 and TRBJ2-3, the CDR3 gives the full variable domain: KAGVTQTPRYLIKTRGQQVTLSCSPISGHRSVSWYQQTPGQGLQFLFEYFSETQRNKGNFPGRFSGRQFSNSRSEMNVSTLELGDSALYLCASSLTDTQYFGPGTRLTVL.